A single sample gave rise to the 4 T cell receptor beta chains below, sequenced in a study of cytomegalovirus exposure and HLA in healthy donors. PCR involved 60 Vbeta and 13 Jbeta primers. Produced via immunoSEQ multiplex PCR; TCRdb's table is partial and in-frame only. This table has 160,000 or so clones, 81% appearing once. Sequenced material: PBMCs. Receptors were obtained from a woman aged 45-65 years in good health and CMV-seronegative.

The V gene is TRBV27, the J gene TRBJ2-1, with D tentatively TRBD2 (6 bases). The CDR3 contains 15 residues. V dropped 5 bases and J dropped 0 bases, with 11 bases sitting between them. CDR1 and CDR2 from the germline V gene are MNHEY and SMNVEV (reference sequence). This CDR3 is CASSQMGGSYNEQFF. CDR3 coding DNA: TGTGCCAGCAGTCAAATGGGGGGCTCCTACAATGAGCAGTTCTTC.

This chain links TRBV27 with TRBJ2-3; no reliable D call. The germline V gene encodes CDR1 MNHEY and CDR2 SMNVEV (reference sequence). The CDR3 sequence is 15 residues long. V was trimmed by 0 bases and J by 1 base, leaving 8 bases between them. CDR3 DNA sequence: TGTGCCAGCAGTTTATCAATAGCTGGCACAGATACGCAGTATTTT. Amino acids: CASSLSIAGTDTQYF.

V usage is TRBV11-2 and J usage is TRBJ1-2; 11 positions match TRBD1. Trimming at V came to 5 bases and at J to 6 bases, leaving 14 bases not matched to a gene. The CDR3 is made up of 17 amino acids. Germline values: CDR1 SGHAT, CDR2 FQNNGV. Written as DNA, the CDR3 is TGTGCCAGCAGCGCCTCCGGGACAGGGGGACCCGGGGATGGCTACACCTTC. As protein: CASSASGTGGPGDGYTF.

This sequence joins TRBV9 and TRBJ1-1, with D possibly being TRBD1 (6 bases). With 3 bases removed from V and 1 base from J, the gap between germline ends came to 10 bases. Germline V gene data show CDR1 as SGDLS and CDR2 as YYNGEE. CDR3 size: 14 residues. The CDR3 sequence is CASSALRGNTEAFF. CDR3 coding DNA: TGTGCCAGCAGCGCTCTCAGGGGGAACACTGAAGCTTTCTTT.